This note documents a single T cell receptor (beta chain) sequence. Its target is not known. This sample is drawn from a study of glioma-infiltrating T cells after dendritic cell vaccination. Overall study results and limits: Higher pretreatment TIL content predicted longer progression-free time and survival.

Some clones are missing from TCRdb's copy, which holds only in-frame ones; the method was immunoSEQ multiplex PCR. The sample lists 55,000 to 75,000 clones, about 79% occurring once. The CDR3 has 18 amino acids. The ends lost 4 bases at V and 3 bases at J; junction bases unmatched: 12. Germline CDR1 SGHNT, CDR2 YENEEA. Time point: after dendritic cell vaccination, including at tumor progression/relapse. Source: blood, taken after dendritic cell vaccination. This chain uses TRBV11-3 with TRBJ2-5; 12 nucleotides agree with TRBD2. The receptor was derived from a human donor with glioblastoma. CDR3 sequence reads: CASSSRGTSGGHEETQYF. In DNA, the CDR3 is TGTGCCAGCAGCTCCAGAGGCACTAGCGGGGGGCACGAAGAGACCCAGTACTTC.